One sample yielded the 18 T cell receptor beta chains listed below, sequenced in a study of technical replicates of blood from a few donors. Profiling relied on immunoSEQ multiplex PCR, and the TCRdb table lists in-frame clones only, not all of them. The sample yields under 45,000 clones, roughly 96% seen once. Sequenced sample: T cells isolated from PBMCs. These receptor sequences come from a human donor in good health.

The V gene is TRBV7-2, the J gene TRBJ2-6, with a tentative D call TRBD2 (6 bases). CDR3 length: 17 amino acids. The germline V gene has CDR1 SGHTA and CDR2 FQGNSA. V gave up 0 bases and J gave up 0 bases, with 9 bases separating them. The CDR3 reads CASSLAGGFSGANVLTF. The CDR3 bases are TGTGCCAGCAGCTTAGCGGGAGGCTTCTCTGGGGCCAACGTCCTGACTTTC.

The rearrangement uses TRBV11-3 and TRBJ2-5; no reliable D call. Germline V lookup: CDR1 SGHNT, CDR2 YENEEA. Trimming pared 5 bases from V and 5 bases from J, leaving 15 bases between. CDR3 length: 14 residues. The CDR3 spells CASSPLTGQETQYF. The CDR3 DNA reads as TGTGCCAGCAGCCCCCTTACGGGTCAGGAGACCCAGTACTTC. Combining the CDR3 with reference TRBV11-3 and TRBJ2-5 gives the whole variable domain EAGVVQSPRYKIIEKKQPVAFWCNPISGHNTLYWYLQNLGQGPELLIRYENEEAVDDSQLPKDRFSAERLKGVDSTLKIQPAELGDSAVYLCASSPLTGQETQYFGPGTRLLVL.

This clone has only a few counts. The chain carries TRBV11-3 and TRBJ1-1; D remains unclear. V was cut by 1 base and J by 1 base, with 7 bases left in between. Germline V gene lookup returns CDR1 SGHNT and CDR2 YENEEA. CDR3 length: 14 amino acids. The DNA for the CDR3 is TGTGCCAGCAGCTTAGGCCGGGGGAACACTGAAGCTTTCTTT. This gives the protein CASSLGRGNTEAFF.

The V gene is TRBV6-8, the J gene TRBJ1-5; TRBD1 agrees at 7 bases. This CDR3 comprises 14 residues. V lost 6 bases, J lost 4 bases, and 6 bases stayed unmatched. CDR1 and CDR2 (germline): MNHGY, SAAAGT. Here the CDR3 reads CASSIDRVNQPQHF. In nucleotides, the CDR3 is TGTGCCAGCAGCATCGACAGGGTGAATCAGCCCCAGCATTTT.

J is TRBJ2-7 and V is TRBV30; D might be TRBD1 (5 bases). The V gene lost 1 base and the J gene lost 2 bases, with 12 bases spanning the gap. CDR3 length equals 14 residues. Germline V gene lookup returns CDR1 GTSNPN and CDR2 SVGIG (reference sequence). The CDR3 loop reads CAWSGGSAPYEQYF. The CDR3 DNA sequence: TGTGCCTGGAGTGGGGGCTCCGCCCCCTACGAGCAGTACTTC.

The chain employs TRBV5-1 and TRBJ1-2; 7 positions match TRBD1. This CDR3 comprises 14 residues. The V gene's germline CDR1 is SGHRS and CDR2 YFSETQ. Trimming cost V 3 bases and J 2 bases; bases outside gene matches: 4. The chain's CDR3 is CASSSGTANYGYTF. The CDR3 region has the DNA TGCGCCAGCAGCTCCGGGACAGCCAACTATGGCTACACCTTC.

The chain joins TRBV5-1 to TRBJ2-7; 7 bases fit TRBD2. The germline V gene encodes CDR1 SGHRS and CDR2 YFSETQ. V gave up 7 bases and J gave up 5 bases; unmatched junction bases: 18. CDR3 length: 16 residues. The CDR3 DNA reads TGCGCCAGCCAGCGGGACCTAGGACCCTCAGACAACGAGCAGTACTTC. Residues: CASQRDLGPSDNEQYF.

The rearrangement joins TRBV2 to TRBJ1-2; D remains unclear. Germline V gene data show CDR1 as SNHLY and CDR2 as FYNNEI. Deletions cut 4 bases from V and 6 bases from J, with 12 bases between. The CDR3 is made up of 13 amino acids. Written as DNA, the CDR3 is TGTGCCAGCAGTGGTTCGAGGATTCATGGCTACACCTTC. It translates to CASSGSRIHGYTF.

The table lists this clone with a count of one. In DNA, the CDR3 is TGCGCCAGCAGCTTGGAAGGGGCTCCCTACGAGCAGTACTTC. Its protein is CASSLEGAPYEQYF. The V gene is TRBV5-1, the J gene TRBJ2-7; possible D gene TRBD1, 5 bases. Looked up from germline, CDR1 is SGHRS and CDR2 is YFSETQ. The V end lost 0 bases, the J end lost 2 bases, and 9 bases lay between the germline ends. This CDR3 spans 14 amino acids. Filled out from reference TRBV5-1 and TRBJ2-7, the complete variable domain reads KAGVTQTPRYLIKTRGQQVTLSCSPISGHRSVSWYQQTPGQGLQFLFEYFSETQRNKGNFPGRFSGRQFSNSRSEMNVSTLELGDSALYLCASSLEGAPYEQYFGPGTRLTVT.

The rearrangement links TRBV20-1 to TRBJ1-1, with D uncertain. Trimming removed 0 bases from V and 5 bases from J, with 4 bases in between. The germline V gene encodes CDR1 DFQATT and CDR2 SNEGSKA (reference sequence). The CDR3 sequence is 11 residues long. The CDR3 nucleotides are TGCAGTGCTAGAGATAGAACTGAAGCTTTCTTT. The encoded protein is CSARDRTEAFF.

This clone was detected only once. This chain links TRBV6-4 with TRBJ2-1; a possible D gene is TRBD1 (5 bases). Germline-derived CDR1 and CDR2 are MRHNA and SNTAGT. The CDR3 sequence is 15 residues long. Trimming stripped 4 bases from V and 3 bases from J, with 13 bases between. The CDR3 sequence is CASSADGHSYNEQFF. The CDR3 DNA is TGTGCCAGCAGTGCCGACGGACACAGCTACAATGAGCAGTTCTTC.

The chain has TRBV15 and TRBJ2-5, with D maybe TRBD1 (7 bases). The ends were cut back, 3 bases at V and 1 base at J, with 12 bases in the middle. The CDR3 runs 15 residues. CDR1 LNHNV and CDR2 YYDKDF come from the germline V gene (reference sequence). CDR3 loop: CATSSQGGGQETQYF. CDR3 bases: TGTGCCACCAGCAGCCAGGGGGGAGGCCAAGAGACCCAGTACTTC.

The chain has TRBV7-2 and TRBJ1-1; no firm D call. V was shortened by 2 bases and J by 1 base, with 8 bases between the two germline ends. Germline assignment: CDR1 SGHTA and CDR2 FQGNSA. The CDR3 consists of 14 residues. CDR3 DNA: TGTGCCAGCAGCTTACGGTCGGGGAACACTGAAGCTTTCTTT. Amino acid sequence: CASSLRSGNTEAFF.

This rearrangement joins TRBV5-1 to TRBJ2-7, with D hard to call. The V gene's germline CDR1 is SGHRS and CDR2 YFSETQ. The CDR3 is 16 amino acids. Trimming pared 2 bases from V and 3 bases from J, leaving 18 bases between. The CDR3 region has the DNA TGCGCCAGCAGCTTAAGTCTTTCTGAGGTGGGCTACGAGCAGTACTTC. Translated, it gives CASSLSLSEVGYEQYF.

This clone was counted once. The V and J genes are TRBV11-2 and TRBJ1-1; D gene uncertain. Trimming left V 5 bases short and J 3 bases short, with 10 bases between. Germline CDR1 and CDR2: SGHAT and FQNNGV. CDR3 length: 13 amino acids. The CDR3 nucleotides read TGTGCCAGCAGCGTCTTGAGGGACACTGAAGCTTTCTTT. It translates to CASSVLRDTEAFF.

With respect to this clone: At one end, the junction sequence differs from germline, possibly due to a read error. The chain joins TRBV7-2 to TRBJ2-3; D might be TRBD2 (6 bases). Germline CDR1 reads SGHTA; CDR2 reads FQGNSA. There are 13 residues in the CDR3. The DNA of the CDR3 is TGTGCCAGTAGCTTATGGAGGGAAGATACGCAGTATTTT. Protein product: CASSLWREDTQYF.

The V and J genes are TRBV5-6 and TRBJ2-3, with D possibly being TRBD2 (6 bases). This CDR3 comprises 16 residues. The germline V gene has CDR1 SGHDT and CDR2 YYEEEE. Deletions cut 0 bases from V and 2 bases from J, with 13 bases between. The CDR3 loop reads CASSLGFSGYTDTQYF. The CDR3 DNA sequence: TGTGCCAGCAGCTTGGGATTTAGCGGATACACAGATACGCAGTATTTT. The variable domain in full, with the rest retrieved from reference TRBV5-6 and TRBJ2-3, is DAGVTQSPTHLIKTRGQQVTLRCSPKSGHDTVSWYQQALGQGPQFIFQYYEEEERQRGNFPDRFSGHQFPNYSSELNVNALLLGDSALYLCASSLGFSGYTDTQYFGPGTRLTVL.

V and J are TRBV5-1 and TRBJ1-1, with D perhaps matching TRBD1 (5 bases). Trimming pared 2 bases from V and 1 base from J, leaving 12 bases between. The CDR3 extends over 15 amino acids. Germline CDR1 SGHRS, CDR2 YFSETQ. The CDR3 bases are TGCGCCAGCAGCTTATCAAGGGGTCCGAACACTGAAGCTTTCTTT. This translates into CASSLSRGPNTEAFF.